Listed below are T cell receptor beta chains from one sample, sequenced in a study of CD8+ T cells in alopecia areata. Clones were sequenced by immunoSEQ multiplex PCR, and TCRdb holds only the in-frame ones, with some missing. The sample holds under 250,000 clones, more than 45% seen once. The sequencing used CD4+ T cells sorted from blood, collected at week 4, from a patient treated with tofacitinib. The receptors come from a human donor with alopecia areata. CDR3s include the opening cysteine and the closing phenylalanine or tryptophan. Fields, in order: D gene, clone size, V gene, J gene, CDR3 DNA, CDR3 protein. The D gene is left open where the match is weak. Clone size appears in some rows only: once, few, many, or a class for an expanded clone.

NA	NA	TRBV30	TRBJ1-1	TGTGCCTGGAGTGTACTGGGGAACACTGAAGCTTTCTTT	CAWSVLGNTEAFF
NA	few	TRBV30	TRBJ2-1	TGTGCCTGGAGTGTATGGCAGGGTGACAATGAGCAGTTCTTC	CAWSVWQGDNEQFF
NA	NA	TRBV5-1	TRBJ2-1	TGCGCCAGCAGCATGGGGGGCGCGGATTCCTACAATGAGCAGTTCTTC	CASSMGGADSYNEQFF
TRBD1	NA	TRBV27	TRBJ2-1	TGTGCCAGCACCACCGCTGGGGACAGATACAATGAGCAGTTCTTC	CASTTAGDRYNEQFF
TRBD1	NA	TRBV2	TRBJ2-7	TGTGCCAGCAGTGCGGACAGGGGTACCTACGAGCAGTACTTC	CASSADRGTYEQYF
NA	few	TRBV23-1	TRBJ1-2	TGCGCCAGCAGTCAATATTGGGGCGTGGGAAACAACTATGGCTACACCTTC	CASSQYWGVGNNYGYTF
NA	NA	TRBV9	TRBJ2-1	TGTGCCAGCAGCGTAGATGGTAGCTTTGGCAATGAGCAGTTCTTC	CASSVDGSFGNEQFF
NA	few	TRBV7-9	TRBJ1-2	TGTGCCAGCAGCCCCCTCCCCAACTATGGCTACACCTTC	CASSPLPNYGYTF
NA	few	TRBV29-1	TRBJ1-5	TGCAGCGTAACAGTGGGTAGCAATCAGCCCCAGCATTTT	CSVTVGSNQPQHF
TRBD1	NA	TRBV6-1	TRBJ1-6	TGTGCCAGCAGTAGGACAGGGGGTAATTCACCCCTCCACTTT	CASSRTGGNSPLHF
NA	NA	TRBV9	TRBJ2-6	TGTGCCAGCAGCGGGCCCCGGGGGGCCAACGTCCTGACTTTC	CASSGPRGANVLTF
NA	NA	TRBV20-1	TRBJ2-7	TGCAGTGCTAGAGACCGCGACGAGCAGTACTTC	CSARDRDEQYF
TRBD1	NA	TRBV5-5	TRBJ1-4	TGTGCCAGCAGCCCTCTGACAGGGGCGGGCGAAAAACTGTTTTTT	CASSPLTGAGEKLFF
NA	NA	TRBV4-1	TRBJ1-5	TGCGCCAGCAGCCAAGATGAGGGGTACCAGCCCCAGCATTTT	CASSQDEGYQPQHF
NA	NA	TRBV29-1	TRBJ2-3	TGCAGCGTTGAATCCCAGGGGGGGAGCACAGATACGCAGTATTTT	CSVESQGGSTDTQYF
NA	many	TRBV14	TRBJ1-6	TGTGCCAGCAGCCGACTGGACTCTTCACCCCTCCACTTT	CASSRLDSSPLHF
NA	few	TRBV28	TRBJ2-4	TGTGCCAGCAGTGCAGCTGGGGTTGCGGACATTCAGTACTTC	CASSAAGVADIQYF
TRBD1	NA	TRBV10-3	TRBJ2-3	TGTGCCATCAGTGACAGGGGGCCAGATACGCAGTATTTT	CAISDRGPDTQYF
NA	once	TRBV29-1	TRBJ2-3	TGCAGCGTTACAGGCCTTAGCACAGATACGCAGTATTTT	CSVTGLSTDTQYF
NA	few	TRBV29-1	TRBJ1-1	TGCAGCGCGGAACTAGGGATGAACACTGAAGCTTTCTTT	CSAELGMNTEAFF
TRBD1	NA	TRBV7-2	TRBJ1-2	TGTGCCAGCAGGCAGGGGGACCTAAACTATGGCTACACCTTC	CASRQGDLNYGYTF
NA	NA	TRBV5-1	TRBJ1-6	TGCGCCAGCAGAGGCGATGAACACGGGGGTTCCTATAATTCACCCCTCCACTTT	CASRGDEHGGSYNSPLHF
NA	NA	TRBV2	TRBJ2-7	TGTGCCAGCAGGGAAGACAACTACGAGCAGTACTTC	CASREDNYEQYF
NA	NA	TRBV15	TRBJ2-1	TGTGCCACCAGCAAAGCCCCCCGACTAGATGGGGGCGAGCAGTTCTTC	CATSKAPRLDGGEQFF
TRBD1	NA	TRBV30	TRBJ1-1	TGTGCCTGGAGCCCTCTACAGGGGATGAACACTGAAGCTTTCTTT	CAWSPLQGMNTEAFF
TRBD1	NA	TRBV29-1	TRBJ2-7	TGCAGCGTTATACTCCGGGACAGGAACTCCTACGAGCAGTACTTC	CSVILRDRNSYEQYF
TRBD2	few	TRBV9	TRBJ2-3	TGTGCCAGCAGTGAGGAGAGCGGGGGGTCGGTTGGAGATACGCAGTATTTT	CASSEESGGSVGDTQYF